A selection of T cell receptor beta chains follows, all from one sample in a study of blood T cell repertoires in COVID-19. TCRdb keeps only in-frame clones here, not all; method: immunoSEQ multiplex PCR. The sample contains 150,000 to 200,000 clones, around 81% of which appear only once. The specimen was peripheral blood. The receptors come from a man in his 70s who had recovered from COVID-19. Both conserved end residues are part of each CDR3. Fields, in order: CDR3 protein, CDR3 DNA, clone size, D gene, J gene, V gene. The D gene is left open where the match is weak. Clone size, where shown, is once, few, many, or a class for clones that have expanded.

cdr3_aa: CATSDFTGDGYTF
cdr3_nt: TGTGCCACCAGTGATTTTACAGGTGACGGCTACACCTTC
clone_size: few
d_call: .
j_call: TRBJ1-2
v_call: TRBV24-1

cdr3_aa: CASSKEGTEVFGSTTYEQYF
cdr3_nt: TGTGCCAGCAGCAAAGAGGGGACAGAGGTTTTCGGGTCGACTACCTACGAGCAGTACTTC
clone_size: .
d_call: .
j_call: TRBJ2-7
v_call: TRBV21-1

cdr3_aa: CASSILAGEGNTIYF
cdr3_nt: TGTGCCAGCAGTATCCTGGCGGGGGAGGGAAACACCATATATTTT
clone_size: many
d_call: .
j_call: TRBJ1-3
v_call: TRBV28

cdr3_aa: CAWRQPAGGRQFF
cdr3_nt: TGTGCCTGGAGGCAACCAGCGGGGGGAAGGCAGTTCTTC
clone_size: .
d_call: TRBD2
j_call: TRBJ2-1
v_call: TRBV30

cdr3_aa: CASSLEDGYTF
cdr3_nt: TGTGCCAGCAGCTTAGAGGATGGCTACACCTTC
clone_size: .
d_call: .
j_call: TRBJ1-2
v_call: TRBV5-6

cdr3_aa: CASSLERGNYGYTF
cdr3_nt: TGTGCCAGCAGCTTAGAAAGGGGAAACTATGGCTACACCTTC
clone_size: .
d_call: .
j_call: TRBJ1-2
v_call: TRBV5-5

cdr3_aa: CASSGPGQVITGELFF
cdr3_nt: TGTGCCAGCAGCGGGCCGGGACAGGTTATCACCGGGGAGCTGTTTTTT
clone_size: .
d_call: TRBD1
j_call: TRBJ2-2
v_call: TRBV9

cdr3_aa: CASSQGVEKLFF
cdr3_nt: TGTGCCAGCAGCCAAGGCGTTGAAAAACTGTTTTTT
clone_size: .
d_call: .
j_call: TRBJ1-4
v_call: TRBV3-1/TRBV3-2

cdr3_aa: CASSYQTSLETQYF
cdr3_nt: TGTGCCAGCAGTTACCAAACTAGTCTCGAGACCCAGTACTTC
clone_size: .
d_call: .
j_call: TRBJ2-5
v_call: TRBV6-5

cdr3_aa: CASSPGGRERGETQYF
cdr3_nt: TGTGCCAGCAGTCCGGGCGGGCGGGAGAGGGGAGAGACCCAGTACTTC
clone_size: .
d_call: TRBD2
j_call: TRBJ2-5
v_call: TRBV6-2/TRBV6-3

cdr3_aa: CASSLGADSTITGELFF
cdr3_nt: TGTGCCAGCAGCTTAGGAGCAGACTCGACCATCACCGGGGAGCTGTTTTTT
clone_size: .
d_call: .
j_call: TRBJ2-2
v_call: TRBV7-9

cdr3_aa: CASSYAEMNTEAFF
cdr3_nt: TGTGCCAGCAGTTACGCGGAGATGAACACTGAAGCTTTCTTT
clone_size: few
d_call: .
j_call: TRBJ1-1
v_call: TRBV6-6

cdr3_aa: CASSIVQGFITEAFF
cdr3_nt: TGTGCCAGTAGTATTGTACAGGGGTTTATCACTGAAGCTTTCTTT
clone_size: .
d_call: TRBD1
j_call: TRBJ1-1
v_call: TRBV19

cdr3_aa: CASSLEIIRTGDREQFF
cdr3_nt: TGTGCCAGCAGCTTAGAAATCATACGAACAGGGGATAGAGAGCAGTTCTTC
clone_size: .
d_call: TRBD1
j_call: TRBJ2-1
v_call: TRBV11-2

cdr3_aa: CASSLRTGASYSNQPQHF
cdr3_nt: TGTGCCAGCAGCTTGAGGACAGGGGCCAGTTACAGCAATCAGCCCCAGCATTTT
clone_size: once
d_call: TRBD1
j_call: TRBJ1-5
v_call: TRBV7-2

cdr3_aa: CASSPTYEQYF
cdr3_nt: TGTGCCAGCAGCCCCACCTACGAGCAGTACTTC
clone_size: once
d_call: .
j_call: TRBJ2-7
v_call: TRBV7-8

cdr3_aa: CATSGQGTSPLHF
cdr3_nt: TGTGCCACCTCGGGACAGGGTACTTCACCCCTCCACTTT
clone_size: .
d_call: TRBD1
j_call: TRBJ1-6
v_call: TRBV19

cdr3_aa: CASLRGGGANVLTF
cdr3_nt: TGTGCCAGCCTCCGAGGAGGTGGGGCCAACGTCCTGACTTTC
clone_size: .
d_call: .
j_call: TRBJ2-6
v_call: TRBV19

cdr3_aa: CATSTGGRSWNEQFF
cdr3_nt: TGTGCCACCAGCACAGGAGGGAGGTCTTGGAATGAGCAGTTCTTC
clone_size: .
d_call: .
j_call: TRBJ2-1
v_call: TRBV15

cdr3_aa: CASSFTTGVNEKLFF
cdr3_nt: TGTGCCAGCAGCTTCACCACGGGAGTTAATGAAAAACTGTTTTTT
clone_size: .
d_call: .
j_call: TRBJ1-4
v_call: TRBV7-2

cdr3_aa: CASSRASGYTNEQFF
cdr3_nt: TGTGCCAGCAGCCGCGCTAGCGGATATACCAATGAGCAGTTCTTC
clone_size: .
d_call: TRBD2
j_call: TRBJ2-1
v_call: TRBV28

cdr3_aa: CASSRQDSGNTIYF
cdr3_nt: TGTGCCAGTAGTCGACAGGACTCTGGAAACACCATATATTTT
clone_size: .
d_call: .
j_call: TRBJ1-3
v_call: TRBV19

cdr3_aa: CASSQTYEQYF
cdr3_nt: TGTGCCAGCAGTCAAACCTACGAGCAGTACTTC
clone_size: .
d_call: .
j_call: TRBJ2-7
v_call: TRBV28

cdr3_aa: CATSDLSRGIETQYF
cdr3_nt: TGTGCCACCAGTGATTTATCCAGGGGGATAGAGACCCAGTACTTC
clone_size: .
d_call: TRBD1
j_call: TRBJ2-5
v_call: TRBV24-1

cdr3_aa: CASSGDRGLREQYF
cdr3_nt: TGCGCCAGCAGTGGGGACAGGGGACTCCGCGAGCAGTACTTC
clone_size: once
d_call: TRBD1
j_call: TRBJ2-7
v_call: TRBV5-1

cdr3_aa: CASSYEELAGSYNEQFF
cdr3_nt: TGTGCCAGCAGTTACGAGGAGCTAGCGGGATCCTACAATGAGCAGTTCTTC
clone_size: .
d_call: TRBD2
j_call: TRBJ2-1
v_call: TRBV6-2/TRBV6-3

cdr3_aa: CASSLVSGNYNEQFF
cdr3_nt: TGTGCCAGCAGCTTAGTTAGCGGCAATTACAATGAGCAGTTCTTC
clone_size: .
d_call: .
j_call: TRBJ2-1
v_call: TRBV7-9

cdr3_aa: CAIGRDIGYEQYF
cdr3_nt: TGTGCCATCGGACGGGACATAGGCTACGAGCAGTACTTC
clone_size: .
d_call: .
j_call: TRBJ2-7
v_call: TRBV10-3

cdr3_aa: CASSLDRGHEQYF
cdr3_nt: TGTGCCAGCAGCCTGGACAGGGGACACGAGCAGTACTTC
clone_size: .
d_call: TRBD1
j_call: TRBJ2-7
v_call: TRBV7-8

cdr3_aa: CASSGGQGNWETQYF
cdr3_nt: TGTGCCAGCAGCGGGGGACAGGGGAATTGGGAGACCCAGTACTTC
clone_size: .
d_call: TRBD1
j_call: TRBJ2-5
v_call: TRBV14

cdr3_aa: CATSDSSGKRGHTQYF
cdr3_nt: TGTGCCACCAGTGACTCTAGCGGGAAAAGAGGCCATACGCAGTATTTT
clone_size: once
d_call: TRBD2
j_call: TRBJ2-3
v_call: TRBV24-1

cdr3_aa: CASSVGPSANNEQFF
cdr3_nt: TGTGCCAGCAGCGTAGGTCCTAGCGCAAACAATGAGCAGTTCTTC
clone_size: .
d_call: .
j_call: TRBJ2-1
v_call: TRBV9

cdr3_aa: CASSSQGQGTQYF
cdr3_nt: TGTGCCAGCAGCTCACAGGGCCAAGGGACCCAGTACTTC
clone_size: .
d_call: .
j_call: TRBJ2-5
v_call: TRBV7-2

cdr3_aa: CASNDFTTYGYTF
cdr3_nt: TGTGCCAGTAACGATTTCACAACCTATGGCTACACCTTC
clone_size: .
d_call: .
j_call: TRBJ1-2
v_call: TRBV19

cdr3_aa: CASSSASGTSYEQYF
cdr3_nt: TGTGCCAGCAGTTCGGCCTCCGGGACTAGCTACGAGCAGTACTTC
clone_size: .
d_call: TRBD2
j_call: TRBJ2-7
v_call: TRBV6-5

cdr3_aa: CASSAGTSGRGVSYNEQFF
cdr3_nt: TGTGCCAGTAGTGCCGGGACTAGCGGGAGAGGTGTCTCCTACAATGAGCAGTTCTTC
clone_size: .
d_call: TRBD2
j_call: TRBJ2-1
v_call: TRBV19

cdr3_aa: CASSVSVRETQYF
cdr3_nt: TGTGCCAGCAGCGTTAGCGTCCGGGAGACCCAGTACTTC
clone_size: .
d_call: .
j_call: TRBJ2-5
v_call: TRBV9

cdr3_aa: CASSLGGPGNTIYF
cdr3_nt: TGTGCCAGCAGCCTCGGTGGGCCTGGAAACACCATATATTTT
clone_size: .
d_call: .
j_call: TRBJ1-3
v_call: TRBV6-5

cdr3_aa: CASSATGAENSPLHF
cdr3_nt: TGTGCCAGCAGCGCCACAGGGGCTGAAAATTCACCCCTCCACTTT
clone_size: .
d_call: TRBD1
j_call: TRBJ1-6
v_call: TRBV9

cdr3_aa: CASSLYGQPGRYGYTF
cdr3_nt: TGTGCCAGCAGCCTATACGGACAGCCAGGGAGATATGGCTACACCTTC
clone_size: .
d_call: .
j_call: TRBJ1-2
v_call: TRBV27

cdr3_aa: CASSPDRHGASNEQFF
cdr3_nt: TGTGCCAGCAGCCCAGATCGTCATGGGGCGTCCAATGAGCAGTTCTTC
clone_size: .
d_call: .
j_call: TRBJ2-1
v_call: TRBV7-3

cdr3_aa: CASREDRRLAYEQYF
cdr3_nt: TGTGCCAGCAGAGAAGACAGGAGACTTGCCTACGAGCAGTACTTC
clone_size: .
d_call: .
j_call: TRBJ2-7
v_call: TRBV2

cdr3_aa: CASSLGSGRNTGELFF
cdr3_nt: TGTGCCAGCAGCTTGGGGTCGGGGAGGAACACCGGGGAGCTGTTTTTT
clone_size: .
d_call: .
j_call: TRBJ2-2
v_call: TRBV5-5

cdr3_aa: CASSDLETQYF
cdr3_nt: TGTGCCAGCTCGGACTTAGAGACCCAGTACTTC
clone_size: .
d_call: .
j_call: TRBJ2-5
v_call: TRBV7-9

cdr3_aa: CSGRDWLLNEQFF
cdr3_nt: TGCAGCGGCCGGGACTGGTTGTTGAATGAGCAGTTCTTC
clone_size: .
d_call: .
j_call: TRBJ2-1
v_call: TRBV29-1

cdr3_aa: CASSLGGSGSSYNEQFF
cdr3_nt: TGTGCCAGCAGCTTAGGGGGAAGCGGGAGCTCCTACAATGAGCAGTTCTTC
clone_size: once
d_call: TRBD2
j_call: TRBJ2-1
v_call: TRBV11-2

cdr3_aa: CASSPTSDPRTDTQYF
cdr3_nt: TGTGCCAGCAGCCCAACTAGCGACCCCCGCACAGATACGCAGTATTTT
clone_size: .
d_call: TRBD2
j_call: TRBJ2-3
v_call: TRBV3-1/TRBV3-2

cdr3_aa: CASSHRTGNTGELFF
cdr3_nt: TGCGCCAGCAGCCATAGGACAGGGAACACCGGGGAGCTGTTTTTT
clone_size: .
d_call: TRBD1
j_call: TRBJ2-2
v_call: TRBV4-1

cdr3_aa: CASRTGTANTGELFF
cdr3_nt: TGTGCCAGCAGAACCGGGACAGCAAACACCGGGGAGCTGTTTTTT
clone_size: .
d_call: TRBD1
j_call: TRBJ2-2
v_call: TRBV19

cdr3_aa: CASSTIYEQYF
cdr3_nt: TGTGCCAGCAGCACTATCTACGAGCAGTACTTC
clone_size: .
d_call: .
j_call: TRBJ2-7
v_call: TRBV28

cdr3_aa: CASRGQGRAPLHF
cdr3_nt: TGTGCCAGCAGAGGGCAGGGGCGGGCACCCCTCCACTTT
clone_size: few
d_call: .
j_call: TRBJ1-6
v_call: TRBV28

cdr3_aa: CASRNQGMNTEAFF
cdr3_nt: TGTGCCAGTAGGAACCAGGGCATGAACACTGAAGCTTTCTTT
clone_size: once
d_call: .
j_call: TRBJ1-1
v_call: TRBV19

cdr3_aa: CASSLADFHGAEQFF
cdr3_nt: TGTGCCAGCAGCTTGGCCGATTTTCACGGTGCTGAGCAGTTCTTC
clone_size: .
d_call: .
j_call: TRBJ2-1
v_call: TRBV5-5

cdr3_aa: CASSSPYTEQFF
cdr3_nt: TGTGCCAGCAGCTCCCCCTATACTGAGCAGTTCTTC
clone_size: .
d_call: .
j_call: TRBJ2-1
v_call: TRBV28

cdr3_aa: CAASQGLAGGSSYEQYF
cdr3_nt: TGTGCCGCATCGCAAGGTCTCGCGGGAGGGAGCTCCTACGAGCAGTACTTC
clone_size: .
d_call: TRBD2
j_call: TRBJ2-7
v_call: TRBV19

cdr3_aa: CASSSGGLHNEQFF
cdr3_nt: TGCGCCAGCTCATCGGGGGGGCTCCACAATGAGCAGTTCTTC
clone_size: hyperexpanded
d_call: TRBD2
j_call: TRBJ2-1
v_call: TRBV5-1

cdr3_aa: CASRASGPTRDTQYF
cdr3_nt: TGTGCCAGCAGGGCGAGCGGCCCTACAAGAGATACGCAGTATTTT
clone_size: once
d_call: .
j_call: TRBJ2-3
v_call: TRBV27

cdr3_aa: CASSLPGTGLYEKLFF
cdr3_nt: TGCGCCAGCAGCCTCCCCGGGACAGGGCTGTATGAAAAACTGTTTTTT
clone_size: .
d_call: TRBD1
j_call: TRBJ1-4
v_call: TRBV5-1

cdr3_aa: CASSQDRGYEQYF
cdr3_nt: TGTGCCAGCAGCCAAGACAGGGGCTACGAGCAGTACTTC
clone_size: .
d_call: .
j_call: TRBJ2-7
v_call: TRBV14

cdr3_aa: CASSFGGGAAFF
cdr3_nt: TGTGCCAGCAGTTTTGGGGGGGGCGCAGCTTTCTTT
clone_size: .
d_call: .
j_call: TRBJ1-1
v_call: TRBV28